The entry that follows covers one T cell receptor beta chain sequence. What it binds is not known. This entry comes from a study of T cell responses to AZD1222 COVID-19 vaccine. The method was immunoSEQ multiplex PCR; TCRdb's version includes in-frame clones alone and lacks a portion of them. The data show 100,000 or so clones, with approximately 87% seen just once and about 3.3% held by the top ten. Study-level points and caveats: It should be noted that donors were predominantly white British and more often female, and clonal diversity was possibly underestimated.

The CDR3 has 14 residues. V was pared by 2 bases and J by 0 bases, with 5 bases between. In germline, CDR1 is SGHVS, CDR2 FQNEAQ. Sequenced here: peripheral blood, sampled on day 0 of AZD1222 vaccination. This TCR was recovered from an adult in good health. This sequence joins TRBV7-8 and TRBJ1-5, with no clear D. DNA for the CDR3: TGTGCCAGCAGCTTAAAACATAGCAATCAGCCCCAGCATTTT. The encoded protein is CASSLKHSNQPQHF.